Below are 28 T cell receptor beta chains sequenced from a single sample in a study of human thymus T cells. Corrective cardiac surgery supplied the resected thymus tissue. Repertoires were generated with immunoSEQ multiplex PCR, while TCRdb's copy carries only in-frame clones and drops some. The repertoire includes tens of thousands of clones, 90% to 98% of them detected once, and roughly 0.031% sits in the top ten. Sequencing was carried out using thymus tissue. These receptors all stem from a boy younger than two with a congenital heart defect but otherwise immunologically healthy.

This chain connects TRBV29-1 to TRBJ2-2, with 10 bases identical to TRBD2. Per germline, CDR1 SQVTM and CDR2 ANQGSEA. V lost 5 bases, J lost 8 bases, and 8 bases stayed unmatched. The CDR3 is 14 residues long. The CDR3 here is CSVLGTSVSGELFF. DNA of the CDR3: TGCAGCGTTCTGGGGACTAGCGTAAGTGGGGAGCTGTTTTTT.

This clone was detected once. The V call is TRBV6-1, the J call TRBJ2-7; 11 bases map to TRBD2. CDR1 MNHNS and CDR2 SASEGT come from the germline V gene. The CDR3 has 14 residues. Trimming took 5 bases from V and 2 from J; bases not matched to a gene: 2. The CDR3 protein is CASSTSGGTYEQYF. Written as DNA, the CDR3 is TGTGCCAGCAGTACTAGCGGGGGTACCTACGAGCAGTACTTC.

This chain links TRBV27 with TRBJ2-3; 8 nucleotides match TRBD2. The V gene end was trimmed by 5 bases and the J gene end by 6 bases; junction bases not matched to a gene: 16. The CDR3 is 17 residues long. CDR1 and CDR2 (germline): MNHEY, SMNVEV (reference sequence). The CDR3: CASSARRRGERSDTQYF. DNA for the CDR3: TGTGCCAGCAGTGCTCGGAGGCGGGGGGAGCGTTCTGATACGCAGTATTTT.

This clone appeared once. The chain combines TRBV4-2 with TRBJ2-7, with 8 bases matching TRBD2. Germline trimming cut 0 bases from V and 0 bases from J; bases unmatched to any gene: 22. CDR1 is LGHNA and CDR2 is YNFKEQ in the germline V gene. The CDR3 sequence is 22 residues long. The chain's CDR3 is CASSQDHARGPPGLAHSYEQYF. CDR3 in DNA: TGTGCCAGCAGCCAAGATCACGCCAGGGGCCCCCCTGGACTAGCCCACTCCTACGAGCAGTACTTC.

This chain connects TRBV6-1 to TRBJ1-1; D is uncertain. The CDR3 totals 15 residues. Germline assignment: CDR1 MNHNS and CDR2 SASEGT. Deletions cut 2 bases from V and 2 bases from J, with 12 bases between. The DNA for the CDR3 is TGTGCCAGCAGTGAAAATCTGCTCCTCAACACTGAAGCTTTCTTT. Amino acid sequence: CASSENLLLNTEAFF.

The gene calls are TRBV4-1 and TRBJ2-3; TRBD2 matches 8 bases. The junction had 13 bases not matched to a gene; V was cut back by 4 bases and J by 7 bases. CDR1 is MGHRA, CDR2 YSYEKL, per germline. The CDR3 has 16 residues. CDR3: CASSPGLSGGAHTQYF. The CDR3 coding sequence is TGCGCCAGCAGCCCCGGGTTGTCGGGGGGGGCCCATACGCAGTATTTT.

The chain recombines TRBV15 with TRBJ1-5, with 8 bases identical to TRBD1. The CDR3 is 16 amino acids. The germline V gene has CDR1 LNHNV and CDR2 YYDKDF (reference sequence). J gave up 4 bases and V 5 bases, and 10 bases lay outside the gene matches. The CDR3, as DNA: TGTGCCACCAGCGAAATGCGGACAGGGAATAATCAGCCCCAGCATTTT. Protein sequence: CATSEMRTGNNQPQHF.

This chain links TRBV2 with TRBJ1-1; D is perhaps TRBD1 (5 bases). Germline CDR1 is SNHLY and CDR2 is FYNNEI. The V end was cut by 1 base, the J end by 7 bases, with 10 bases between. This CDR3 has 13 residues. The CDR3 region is CASSEGQPSEAFF. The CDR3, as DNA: TGTGCCAGCAGTGAAGGACAGCCAAGTGAAGCTTTCTTT. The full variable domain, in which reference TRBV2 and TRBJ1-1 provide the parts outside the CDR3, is EPEVTQTPSHQVTQMGQEVILRCVPISNHLYFYWYRQILGQKVEFLVSFYNNEISEKSEIFDDQFSVERPDGSNFTLKIRSTKLEDSAMYFCASSEGQPSEAFFGQGTRLTVV.

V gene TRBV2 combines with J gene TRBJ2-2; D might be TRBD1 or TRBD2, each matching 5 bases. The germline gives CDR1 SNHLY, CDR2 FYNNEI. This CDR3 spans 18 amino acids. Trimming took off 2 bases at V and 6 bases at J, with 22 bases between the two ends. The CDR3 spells CASSEYYLRGDSAGELFF. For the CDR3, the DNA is TGTGCCAGCAGTGAATACTACTTAAGGGGAGATAGTGCCGGGGAGCTGTTTTTT.

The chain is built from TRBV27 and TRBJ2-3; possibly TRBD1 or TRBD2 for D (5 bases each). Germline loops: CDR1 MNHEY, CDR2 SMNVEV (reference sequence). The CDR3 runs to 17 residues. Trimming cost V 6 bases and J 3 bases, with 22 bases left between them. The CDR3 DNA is TGTGCCAGCAGGGAGCCGGGACCTGGGCCCGTGACAGATACGCAGTATTTT. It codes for CASREPGPGPVTDTQYF.

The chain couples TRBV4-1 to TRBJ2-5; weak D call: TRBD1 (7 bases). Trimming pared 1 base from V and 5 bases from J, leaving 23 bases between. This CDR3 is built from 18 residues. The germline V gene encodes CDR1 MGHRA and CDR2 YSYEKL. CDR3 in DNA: TGCGCCAGCAGCCAAGGTGGGAGGAGACAGGGCGTACGGGAGACCCAGTACTTC. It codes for CASSQGGRRQGVRETQYF.

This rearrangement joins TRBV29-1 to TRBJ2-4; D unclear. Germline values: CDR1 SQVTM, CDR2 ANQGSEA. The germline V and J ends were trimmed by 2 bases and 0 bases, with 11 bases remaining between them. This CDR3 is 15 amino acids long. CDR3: CSVEITALAKNIQYF. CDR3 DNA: TGCAGCGTTGAAATAACAGCTCTAGCCAAAAACATTCAGTACTTC.

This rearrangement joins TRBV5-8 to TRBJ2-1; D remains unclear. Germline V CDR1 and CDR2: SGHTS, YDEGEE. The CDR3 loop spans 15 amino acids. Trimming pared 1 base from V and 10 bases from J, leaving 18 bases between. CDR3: CASSLYKRAVREQFF. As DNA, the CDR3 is TGTGCCAGCAGCTTGTATAAGCGCGCGGTTAGGGAGCAGTTCTTC. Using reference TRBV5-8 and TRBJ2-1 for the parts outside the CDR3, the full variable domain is EAGVTQSPTHLIKTRGQQATLRCSPISGHTSVYWYQQALGLGLQFLLWYDEGEERNRGNFPPRFSGRQFPNYSSELNVNALELEDSALYLCASSLYKRAVREQFFGPGTRLTVL.

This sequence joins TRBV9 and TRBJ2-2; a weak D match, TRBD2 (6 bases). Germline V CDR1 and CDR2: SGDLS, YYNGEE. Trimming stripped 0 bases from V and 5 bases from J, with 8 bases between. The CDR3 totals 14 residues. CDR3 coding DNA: TGTGCCAGCAGCGTAGCGGAGGGAACCGGGGAGCTGTTTTTT. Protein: CASSVAEGTGELFF.

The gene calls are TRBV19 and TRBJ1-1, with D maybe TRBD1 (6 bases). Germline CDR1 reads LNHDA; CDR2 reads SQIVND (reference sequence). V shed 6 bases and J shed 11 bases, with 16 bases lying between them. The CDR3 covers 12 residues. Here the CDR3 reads CASRQQGIGAFF. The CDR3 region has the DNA TGTGCCAGTAGACAACAGGGTATCGGGGCTTTCTTT.

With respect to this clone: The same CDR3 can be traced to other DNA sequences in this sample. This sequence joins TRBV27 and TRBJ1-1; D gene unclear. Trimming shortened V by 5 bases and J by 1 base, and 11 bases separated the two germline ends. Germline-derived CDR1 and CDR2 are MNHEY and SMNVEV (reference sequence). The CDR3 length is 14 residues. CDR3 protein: CASSPRAPNTEAFF. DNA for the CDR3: TGTGCCAGCAGTCCCCGGGCCCCGAACACTGAAGCTTTCTTT.

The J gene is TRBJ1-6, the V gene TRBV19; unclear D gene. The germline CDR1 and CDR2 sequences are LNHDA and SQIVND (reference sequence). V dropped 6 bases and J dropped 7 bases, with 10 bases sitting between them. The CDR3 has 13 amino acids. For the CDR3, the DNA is TGTGCCAGTAGCCGAGCTACCAATTCACCCCTCCACTTT. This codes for CASSRATNSPLHF.

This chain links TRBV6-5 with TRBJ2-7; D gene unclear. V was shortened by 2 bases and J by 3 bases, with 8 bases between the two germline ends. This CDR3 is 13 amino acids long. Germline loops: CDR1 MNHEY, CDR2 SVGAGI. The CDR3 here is CASSYTDGYEQYF. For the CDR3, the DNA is TGTGCCAGCAGTTACACGGACGGCTACGAGCAGTACTTC.

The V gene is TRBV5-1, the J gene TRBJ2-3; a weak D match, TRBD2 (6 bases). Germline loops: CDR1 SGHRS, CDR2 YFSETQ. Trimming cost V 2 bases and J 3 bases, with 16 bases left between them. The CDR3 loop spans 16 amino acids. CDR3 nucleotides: TGCGCCAGCAGCTTTTCAGGAGGGAAACAAACAGATACGCAGTATTTT. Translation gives CASSFSGGKQTDTQYF.

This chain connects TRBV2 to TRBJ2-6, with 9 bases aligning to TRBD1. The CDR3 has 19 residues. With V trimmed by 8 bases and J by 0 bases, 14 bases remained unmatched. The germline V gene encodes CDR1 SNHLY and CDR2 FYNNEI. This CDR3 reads CASPPEPGQGYSGANVLTF. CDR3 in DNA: TGTGCCAGCCCACCCGAGCCGGGACAGGGATACTCTGGGGCCAACGTCCTGACTTTC.

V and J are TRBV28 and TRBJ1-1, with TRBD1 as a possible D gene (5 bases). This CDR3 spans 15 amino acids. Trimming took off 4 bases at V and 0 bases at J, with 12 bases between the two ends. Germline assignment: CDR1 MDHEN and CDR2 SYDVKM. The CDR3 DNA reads TGTGCCAGCAGTTCAATGACAGAGATGAACACTGAAGCTTTCTTT. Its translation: CASSSMTEMNTEAFF.

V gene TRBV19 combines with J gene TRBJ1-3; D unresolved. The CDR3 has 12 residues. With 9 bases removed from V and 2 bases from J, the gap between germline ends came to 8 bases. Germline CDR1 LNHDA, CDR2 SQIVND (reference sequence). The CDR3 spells CASHGAGNTIYF. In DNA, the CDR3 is TGTGCCAGCCACGGGGCTGGAAACACCATATATTTT.

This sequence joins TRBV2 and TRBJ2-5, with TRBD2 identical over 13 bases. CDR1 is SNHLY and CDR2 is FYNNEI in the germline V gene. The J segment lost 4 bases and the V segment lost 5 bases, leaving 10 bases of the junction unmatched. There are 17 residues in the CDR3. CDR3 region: CASSTRGLAGKGETQYF. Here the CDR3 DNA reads TGTGCCAGCAGTACAAGGGGACTAGCGGGAAAGGGAGAGACCCAGTACTTC. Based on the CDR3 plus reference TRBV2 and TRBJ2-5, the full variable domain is EPEVTQTPSHQVTQMGQEVILRCVPISNHLYFYWYRQILGQKVEFLVSFYNNEISEKSEIFDDQFSVERPDGSNFTLKIRSTKLEDSAMYFCASSTRGLAGKGETQYFGPGTRLLVL.

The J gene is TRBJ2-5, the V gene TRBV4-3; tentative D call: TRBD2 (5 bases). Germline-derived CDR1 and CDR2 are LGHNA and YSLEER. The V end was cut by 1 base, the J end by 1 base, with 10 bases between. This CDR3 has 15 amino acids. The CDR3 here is CASSQVLSGQETQYF. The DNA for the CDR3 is TGCGCCAGCAGCCAAGTCTTAAGCGGCCAAGAGACCCAGTACTTC.

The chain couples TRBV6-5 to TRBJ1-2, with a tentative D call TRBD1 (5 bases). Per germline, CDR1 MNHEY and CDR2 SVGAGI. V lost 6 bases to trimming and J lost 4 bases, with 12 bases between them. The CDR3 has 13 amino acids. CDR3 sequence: CASRGRPPYGYTF. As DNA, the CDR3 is TGTGCCAGCAGGGGGCGTCCCCCCTATGGCTACACCTTC.

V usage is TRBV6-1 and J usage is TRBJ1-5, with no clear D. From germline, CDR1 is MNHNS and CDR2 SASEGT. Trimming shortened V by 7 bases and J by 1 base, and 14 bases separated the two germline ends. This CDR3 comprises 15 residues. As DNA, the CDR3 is TGTGCCAGCAAGGAAAGGAAGTTAAGCAATCAGCCCCAGCATTTT. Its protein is CASKERKLSNQPQHF.

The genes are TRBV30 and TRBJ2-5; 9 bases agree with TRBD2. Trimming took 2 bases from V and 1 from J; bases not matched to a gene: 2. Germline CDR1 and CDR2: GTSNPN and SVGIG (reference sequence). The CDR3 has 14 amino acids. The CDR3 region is CAWSSRGGQETQYF. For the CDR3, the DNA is TGTGCCTGGAGTTCGCGGGGGGGCCAAGAGACCCAGTACTTC.

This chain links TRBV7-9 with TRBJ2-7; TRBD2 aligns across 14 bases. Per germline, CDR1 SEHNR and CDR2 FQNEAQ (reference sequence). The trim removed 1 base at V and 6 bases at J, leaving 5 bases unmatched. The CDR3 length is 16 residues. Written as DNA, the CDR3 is TGTGCCAGCAGCTTAGGACTAGCGGGGGGGCCGAGCGAGCAGTACTTC. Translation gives CASSLGLAGGPSEQYF.